The rows below give T cell receptor beta chains drawn from one sample of a study of shared clonotypes between healthy human individuals. Only in-frame clones appear in the TCRdb table, and some are missing; sequencing was by immunoSEQ multiplex PCR. The sample records about 1.5 million clones, roughly 95% being singletons. Input material: naive CD4+ T cells sorted from blood. These receptors were collected from a man aged 30 to 45 in good health. The CDR3 runs from the conserved cysteine through the conserved F or W. The order of the fields is V gene, J gene, clone size, D gene, CDR3 protein, CDR3 DNA. A D gene is named only where the DNA matches it firmly. Size tells how often a clone was seen (once, few, many) or the class of an expanded clone, and some rows leave it out.

TRBV5-1,TRBJ2-7,.,.,CASSFSWGVDYEQYF,TGCGCCAGCAGCTTTAGCTGGGGCGTAGACTACGAGCAGTACTTC
TRBV12-5,TRBJ2-3,.,.,CASSKSSTDTQYF,TGTGCTAGTTCAAAATCTAGCACAGATACGCAGTATTTT
TRBV28,TRBJ2-1,.,.,CATDRLSRVVNEQFF,TGTGCCACCGACCGACTTTCCCGTGTGGTCAATGAGCAGTTCTTC
TRBV18,TRBJ2-1,once,.,CATERTYNEQFF,TGTGCAACAGAGAGGACCTACAATGAGCAGTTCTTC
TRBV5-1,TRBJ2-5,.,TRBD1,CASSDPGTGETQYF,TGCGCCAGCAGCGACCCCGGGACAGGGGAGACCCAGTACTTC
TRBV29-1,TRBJ2-3,.,TRBD1,CSVEESRQGADTQYF,TGCAGCGTTGAAGAATCGAGGCAGGGGGCAGATACGCAGTATTTT
TRBV4-1,TRBJ2-1,.,.,CASRVLESSYNEQFF,TGCGCCAGCAGAGTACTGGAGAGCTCCTACAATGAGCAGTTCTTC
TRBV28,TRBJ1-2,.,TRBD1,CASRATGVSGYTF,TGTGCCAGCAGAGCGACAGGGGTCTCTGGCTACACCTTC
TRBV11-3,TRBJ2-1,.,TRBD1,CASSFPNRGLDEQFF,TGTGCCAGCAGCTTCCCTAATAGGGGGCTGGATGAGCAGTTCTTC
TRBV11-1,TRBJ2-1,.,TRBD1,CASSSPGQGLYNEQFF,TGTGCCAGCAGCTCGCCGGGACAGGGGCTATACAATGAGCAGTTCTTC
TRBV5-1,TRBJ1-2,.,.,CASSFEGNYGYTF,TGCGCCAGCAGCTTTGAGGGGAACTATGGCTACACCTTC
TRBV4-1,TRBJ2-7,.,TRBD1,CASSQGSRQGRDLSYEQYF,TGCGCCAGCAGCCAAGGGTCGAGACAGGGACGTGACTTGTCCTACGAGCAGTACTTC
TRBV6-5,TRBJ2-7,.,TRBD1,CASSTGQAAVGEQYF,TGTGCCAGCAGTACCGGACAGGCCGCGGTGGGGGAGCAGTACTTC
TRBV5-1,TRBJ1-1,.,.,CASSLAGGHTEAFF,TGCGCCAGCAGCTTGGCCGGCGGACACACTGAAGCTTTCTTT
TRBV28,TRBJ1-2,.,.,CASSPREENYGYTF,TGTGCCAGCAGTCCCAGGGAAGAGAACTATGGCTACACCTTC
TRBV9,TRBJ2-1,.,TRBD2,CASSGGGLAGHNEQFF,TGTGCCAGCAGCGGCGGTGGACTAGCGGGACACAATGAGCAGTTCTTC
TRBV2,TRBJ1-1,.,.,CASSEALRQIEAFF,TGTGCCAGCAGTGAAGCTCTCAGACAGATTGAAGCTTTCTTT
TRBV2,TRBJ2-1,.,.,CASDGLDSYNEQFF,TGTGCCAGTGATGGGTTAGACTCCTACAATGAGCAGTTCTTC
TRBV6-1,TRBJ2-5,.,TRBD1,CASSEARTGGETQYF,TGTGCCAGCAGTGAAGCCCGGACAGGGGGAGAGACCCAGTACTTC
TRBV28,TRBJ2-2,.,.,CASSYDREVAGELFF,TGTGCCAGCAGTTACGACAGGGAGGTGGCCGGGGAGCTGTTTTTT
TRBV19,TRBJ1-1,.,TRBD1,CASRYRGGNTEAFF,TGTGCCAGTAGGTACAGGGGGGGGAACACTGAAGCTTTCTTT
TRBV28,TRBJ2-7,.,.,CASTLTGRSYEQYF,TGTGCCAGCACCTTAACGGGGCGTTCCTACGAGCAGTACTTC
TRBV4-3,TRBJ2-7,.,.,CASSQNVAVGGGYEQYF,TGCGCCAGCAGCCAAAATGTAGCGGTAGGAGGAGGCTACGAGCAGTACTTC
TRBV10-1,TRBJ1-1,.,TRBD1,CASSEEGGAGGTEAFF,TGCGCCAGCAGTGAAGAGGGCGGGGCAGGGGGCACTGAAGCTTTCTTT
TRBV28,TRBJ2-2,.,.,CASSLIGGANTGELFF,TGTGCCAGCAGTTTAATTGGCGGGGCGAACACCGGGGAGCTGTTTTTT
TRBV10-1,TRBJ2-1,.,TRBD2,CASSDGGASGRASNEQFF,TGCGCCAGCAGTGATGGTGGGGCTAGCGGGAGGGCCAGCAATGAGCAGTTCTTC
TRBV14,TRBJ2-7,.,TRBD1,CASSGLGQGISYEQYF,TGTGCCAGCAGTGGACTGGGACAGGGGATCTCCTACGAGCAGTACTTC
TRBV14,TRBJ1-1,.,.,CASSQDLGAGQTFF,TGTGCCAGCAGCCAAGATCTGGGGGCAGGGCAAACTTTCTTT
TRBV30,TRBJ2-1,.,.,CAWRIAGRNEQFF,TGTGCCTGGAGAATCGCGGGGCGCAATGAGCAGTTCTTC
TRBV25-1,TRBJ2-1,.,TRBD2,CASSFFAGGPNEQFF,TGTGCCAGCAGTTTCTTTGCGGGAGGGCCGAATGAGCAGTTCTTC
TRBV27,TRBJ2-7,.,.,CASSFVAAASYEQYF,TGTGCCAGCAGTTTTGTGGCAGCGGCCTCCTACGAGCAGTACTTC
TRBV6-1,TRBJ2-1,.,TRBD2,CASSEILAGVEQFF,TGTGCCAGCAGTGAAATACTAGCGGGAGTCGAGCAGTTCTTC
TRBV7-9,TRBJ2-7,.,.,CASNLGDRTYEQYF,TGTGCCAGCAACTTAGGGGACCGGACCTACGAGCAGTACTTC
TRBV19,TRBJ2-2,.,.,CASFSLLFTGELFF,TGTGCCAGCTTCTCACTCCTGTTCACCGGGGAGCTGTTTTTT
TRBV7-3,TRBJ1-1,.,.,CASSLGEGTEAFF,TGTGCCAGCAGCTTAGGAGAGGGCACTGAAGCTTTCTTT
TRBV5-6,TRBJ1-2,.,.,CASSLGGRSNYGYTF,TGTGCCAGCAGCTTAGGCGGCAGGTCTAACTATGGCTACACCTTC
TRBV4-2,TRBJ2-4,.,.,CASSYVGDIQYF,TGTGCCAGCAGCTACGTGGGAGACATTCAGTACTTC
TRBV5-4,TRBJ2-2,.,TRBD2,CASSLGALLADGGELFF,TGTGCCAGCAGCTTGGGGGCATTACTAGCGGACGGCGGGGAGCTGTTTTTT
TRBV7-9,TRBJ2-7,.,.,CASSLAGRVPEQYF,TGTGCCAGCAGCTTAGCCGGACGCGTTCCCGAGCAGTACTTC
TRBV10-1,TRBJ2-3,.,TRBD1,CASSEATGADTQYF,TGCGCCAGCAGTGAAGCGACAGGGGCAGATACGCAGTATTTT
TRBV7-9,TRBJ1-2,.,.,CASSLAGQYYGYTF,TGTGCCAGCAGCTTAGCGGGGCAGTACTATGGCTACACCTTC
TRBV18,TRBJ1-4,.,TRBD1,CASSPIAGQSNEKLFF,TGTGCCAGCTCACCAATTGCGGGACAGTCGAATGAAAAACTGTTTTTT
TRBV11-2,TRBJ2-3,.,TRBD1,CASSPRTGPAFDTQYF,TGTGCCAGCAGCCCAAGGACAGGGCCTGCCTTCGATACGCAGTATTTT
TRBV4-2,TRBJ2-5,.,.,CASSQEIHSETQYF,TGTGCCAGCAGCCAAGAAATTCACTCTGAGACCCAGTACTTC
TRBV27,TRBJ2-1,.,TRBD2,CASSPLAGDFNEQFF,TGTGCCAGCAGCCCTCTAGCGGGAGATTTTAATGAGCAGTTCTTC
TRBV5-1,TRBJ1-2,.,.,CASRETSSYGYTF,TGCGCCAGCAGGGAGACCTCATCCTATGGCTACACCTTC
TRBV5-1,TRBJ1-1,.,.,CASSDHPGDTEAFF,TGCGCCAGCAGCGACCACCCTGGGGACACTGAAGCTTTCTTT
TRBV4-1,TRBJ1-5,.,TRBD1,CASSLKVLIRGSNQPQHF,TGCGCCAGCAGCCTTAAAGTTCTAATCAGGGGGAGCAATCAGCCCCAGCATTTT
TRBV20-1,TRBJ2-1,.,.,CSARTRSEQFF,TGCAGTGCTAGAACCCGCAGTGAGCAGTTCTTC
TRBV6-5,TRBJ2-1,.,TRBD1,CASSRTGLSYNEQFF,TGTGCCAGCAGTAGGACAGGCCTCTCCTACAATGAGCAGTTCTTC
TRBV18,TRBJ1-1,.,.,CASSPVQTGDTEAFF,TGTGCCAGCTCACCAGTCCAGACCGGGGACACTGAAGCTTTCTTT
TRBV7-9,TRBJ2-7,.,.,CASSSRGGTYEQYF,TGTGCCAGCAGCTCCCGCGGCGGGACCTACGAGCAGTACTTC
TRBV19,TRBJ2-7,once,TRBD1,CASSHRDRVKNEQYF,TGTGCCAGTAGTCACCGGGACAGGGTGAAGAACGAGCAGTACTTC
TRBV27,TRBJ1-5,.,TRBD1,CASSSYTGTAQPQHF,TGTGCCAGCAGTTCCTATACCGGGACAGCTCAGCCCCAGCATTTT
TRBV11-2,TRBJ2-3,once,TRBD2,CASSPFASGTGGQYF,TGTGCCAGCAGCCCATTCGCGAGCGGGACGGGCGGGCAGTATTTT
TRBV15,TRBJ2-2,.,TRBD1,CATSRRDRGFTGELFF,TGTGCCACCAGCCGCCGGGACAGGGGGTTTACCGGGGAGCTGTTTTTT
TRBV19,TRBJ1-1,.,.,CASSEGGVSTEAFF,TGTGCCAGTAGTGAGGGAGGCGTGAGCACTGAAGCTTTCTTT
TRBV27,TRBJ2-7,.,TRBD2,CASSLGLAGGLGEQYF,TGTGCCAGCAGTTTGGGACTAGCGGGAGGCTTAGGCGAGCAGTACTTC
TRBV11-2,TRBJ2-3,.,.,CASSRTGATDTQYF,TGTGCCAGCAGCCGAACGGGGGCAACAGATACGCAGTATTTT